The present T cell receptor (beta chain) was sequenced within a study of regulatory T cells in long-lasting Graves disease (dated by TCRdb to the early 2020s). Some background on the complete study: Newly diagnosed Graves' disease patients had taken antithyroid drugs for less than 3 months. The study took place in China and was registered as a clinical trial. A total of roughly 33 samples were covered by TCR sequencing, comprising approximately 13 persistent and 20 newly diagnosed Graves' disease patients. Patients with persistent Graves' disease were compared with patients with newly diagnosed Graves' disease using TCR sequencing and RNA sequencing of peripheral blood.

Including cysteine and phenylalanine, the CDR3 has 14 amino acids. Only the CDR3 part of the read is kept: 42 bases, read in frame from the first base. V gives up 4 bases and J gives up 4 bases, and the segment between their germline ends measures 13 bases. For CDR1 and CDR2, the germline V gene lists ENHRY and SYGVKD. Receptor amplification or capture employed multiplex PCR. The sequencer listed for this sample is Illumina HiSeq 4000. To build TCR beta libraries, CDR3 regions were amplified by Arm-PCR using iRepertoire HTBI primers. PCR products were gel purified before sequencing. Per the original workflow: Across samples, approximately 68 TRBV and approximately 15 TRBJ segments were identified and used for gene usage analysis of CDR3 amino acid clonotypes. Filtered high-quality paired reads were merged into contigs using COPE and FqMerger. BLAST was used to align contigs to IMGT TRBV, TRBD and TRBJ reference genes, and CDR3 was defined according to IMGT. Highly expanded clones were defined as clonotypes with a frequency above 0.1%. Shannon entropy was used to measure repertoire diversity, and the Gini coefficient was used to measure V-J evenness. A clonotype found in more than one individual was treated as public. TCRdb cleaned the public reads at Q25 with fastp, built clones with MiXCR and kept in-frame beta chains. CDR3 protein sequences are deduplicated, and each keeps its most common genes and DNA. The V and J calls and clone size come from TCRdb's table, not from the authors' own analysis. The sample table shows fewer than 650,000 distinct CDR3 sequences, and 15% to 20% are seen once. Clones ranked in the top ten supply around 11% of the sample.

Reading the label with the study, this specimen's time point is: newly diagnosed GD, antithyroid drugs for less than 3 months. RNA was extracted from PBMCs in TRIzol for both TCR sequencing and RNA sequencing. The diagnosis of Graves' disease followed American Thyroid Association guidelines. Patients for the study were recruited at an endocrinology department in Xi'an, China. Each patient gave around 9.2 milliliters of peripheral blood, collected in an EDTA anticoagulant tube. Ficoll Paque Plus density gradient separation was used to isolate PBMCs, and no further T cell sorting was performed. An Agilent 2100 Bioanalyzer and agarose gel were used to assess RNA quality, and a NanoDrop 2000 was used to measure RNA concentration. Study-wide findings and limitations: Only the TCR beta chain was sequenced and analyzed. Compared with newly diagnosed patients, patients with persistent Graves' disease had lower TCR Shannon entropy and fewer highly expanded clones, which suggests clonal expansion. The authors noted that the small sample size was a limitation that may lower accuracy. TRBV28, TRBJ1-2 and TRBJ2-5 were preferentially used in persistent disease, while TRBV20-1 and TRBJ2-1 were favored in newly diagnosed disease. The study examined only peripheral blood because the primary lesion, thyroid tissue, could not be accessed. Persistent patients shared more public clonotypes among themselves (2,741) than newly diagnosed patients did (approximately 970).

This clonotype turned up a few times. The antigen this receptor binds is unknown. The input lacks base qualities; no much larger clone sits a single base away. The same sample was also used in a study of T cells in Graves' hyperthyroidism and ophthalmopathy. The second paper further reports: Stable Graves' hyperthyroidism was defined as no progression to ophthalmopathy during 18 months of follow-up. Hyperthyroidism patients were newly diagnosed, with disease duration under 2 months, and aged 18 to 65 years. Any patient with an uncontrolled infection, another autoimmune disease, pregnancy or lactation was excluded. Diagnoses relied on clinical symptoms, serum thyroxine and TRAb, thyroid ultrasound and orbital computed tomography. A first-round RT-PCR of the TCR CDR3 used the HTBI primer set with the Qiagen OneStep RT-PCR kit. Most expanded thyroid clonotypes (frequency above 0.001) were also detected in blood, a finding suggesting that blood repertoires may reflect thyroid immune responses. A 13 V-J signature model separated ophthalmopathy from stable hyperthyroidism, with 87.88% sensitivity and just under 84% specificity in cross-validation and 80%/75% in testing. In validation, progression to ophthalmopathy was predicted by the model with 55% to 71% sensitivity and roughly 76% specificity, a median of about 6 months before onset. To identify distinguishing TCR V-J signatures, a discovery cohort of around 100 patients was used, comprising roughly 45 with Graves' ophthalmopathy and 55 to 65 with stable Graves' hyperthyroidism. Whether ophthalmopathy could be predicted prospectively was tested in an independent validation cohort made up of 18 to 20 hyperthyroidism patients plus 17 patients who later progressed to ophthalmopathy. For training and testing, the roughly 97 patients in the discovery cohort were randomly divided in a 7:3 ratio. In addition, the study compared T-cell repertoires in thyroid tissue and in blood from five to seven Graves' hyperthyroidism patients. After sampling, hyperthyroidism patients received methimazole starting at 30 mg daily, and ophthalmopathy patients received high-dose intravenous methylprednisolone. Libraries were constructed in a second round of multiplex PCR, after which size selection and purification were carried out. Libraries were sequenced paired-end with 100 bp reads on an Illumina HiSeq2000. SOAPnuke was used to process the raw data, removing reads that contained adapters or uncalled bases, had a mean Phred below 15, or lacked an exact match to the constant primer or identifier. COPE v1.2.5 was used to merge high-quality paired reads, and clonotypes were defined as unique nucleotide sequences. Clonotypes were aligned to IMGT TRBV, TRBD and TRBJ reference segments using MiTCR v1.1. The analysis was restricted to V-J combinations with a frequency above 0.0001, which together covered over 99% of the repertoires. The TCS score was defined as the ratio of F50 (clonal expansion) to E x V (chaos), calculated using BLOSUM62-based TCRdist between CDR3 peptides within each V-J. Welch's t-statistics and random forest reduced around 550 V-J features to roughly 13, which were used in a naive Bayes classifier (R e1071). No statistical method was used to set the sample size in advance, and investigators knew the group allocation. The paper describes TCR Vbeta CDR3 sequencing of 140 or so peripheral blood samples, made up of 43 ophthalmopathy patients, some 80 hyperthyroidism patients and 17 progressor patients.

The specimen comprised peripheral blood mononuclear cells (PBMCs), sampled at new diagnosis, from a patient treated with antithyroid drugs. The receptor was isolated from a man between 18 and 35 years old with Graves disease. Donor details come from another sample of the same person, matched by shared clones. This sequence uses TRBV10-3 and TRBJ2-5; the D gene cannot be resolved reliably. CDR3 sequence: CAISVEPGLETQYF. The DNA sequence follows: TGTGCCATCAGTGTAGAGCCTGGATTAGAGACCCAGTACTTC.